These T cell receptor beta chains were read from a single sample in a study of a mutant IDH1 vaccine in newly diagnosed glioma. The data were produced by immunoSEQ multiplex PCR, yet TCRdb's version contains in-frame clones alone and is incomplete. This repertoire shows fewer than 45,000 clones, approximately 80% found once; its top ten account for roughly 5%. No cognate antigen is known for these TCRs. Material: PBMCs, obtained from a glioma patient whose treatment included an IDH1 peptide vaccine. Every receptor here comes from a woman aged 40 to 50 with glioma. Some clones in this sample may be carry-over from other donors' samples. CDR3s leave out the opening cysteine and the closing phenylalanine or tryptophan.

V	J	length	CDR3
TRBV4-2	TRBJ2-1	13	ASSRILAGANEQF
TRBV27	TRBJ2-7	12	ASSLRGAYYEQY
TRBV9	TRBJ2-3	12	ASSALTSKDTQY
TRBV25-1	TRBJ1-4	12	ASSEGQGGEKLF
TRBV10-3	TRBJ2-7	12	AIKSGHGSYEQY
TRBV13	TRBJ2-5	12	ASSQGFRKETQY
TRBV6-6	TRBJ2-7	12	ASSYKIDGYEQY
TRBV5-1	TRBJ1-1	9	ASSSYTEAF
TRBV6-5	TRBJ1-6	14	ASSSTSRGRWSPLH
TRBV11-3	TRBJ2-2	14	ASSQLRGRSAGELF
TRBV5-1	TRBJ1-1	13	ASSPFLWANTEAF
TRBV6-5	TRBJ1-5	12	ASSYRGESQPQH
TRBV4-2	TRBJ1-1	13	ASSQDPAANTEAF
TRBV25-1	TRBJ1-2	9	ASGDRGGYT
TRBV6-1	TRBJ1-2	10	ASSESRYGYT
TRBV20-1	TRBJ2-5	9	SPRGTETQY
TRBV29-1	TRBJ1-3	11	SVEEGARGTIY
TRBV2	TRBJ1-5	14	ASSEVRTGGNQPQH
TRBV5-1	TRBJ2-3	12	ASSLRQGADTQY
TRBV4-1	TRBJ1-5	12	ASSQNGGNQPQH
TRBV4-1	TRBJ2-7	12	ASSQGVGVYEQY
TRBV30	TRBJ1-2	15	AWSKRQRSMTNYGYT
TRBV5-6	TRBJ1-4	14	ASSLLLGQRSEKLF
TRBV11-1	TRBJ1-2	11	ASSQDRDHGYT
TRBV29-1	TRBJ2-7	14	SVGVRNPKLSYEQY
TRBV7-7	TRBJ2-7	11	ASSPTGRYEQY
TRBV11-3	TRBJ1-1	12	ASSLEGTNTEAF
TRBV5-1	TRBJ2-2	10	ASSSFPGELF
TRBV5-1	TRBJ2-7	12	ASSLVTGPYEQY
TRBV29-1	TRBJ1-2	18	SVERGLTGTGTVLHYGYT
TRBV11-2	TRBJ2-5	15	ASSLSVSWEPQETQY
TRBV28	TRBJ2-1	11	ASSLGVPNEQF
TRBV29-1	TRBJ1-1	12	SVGGARVNTEAF
TRBV5-1	TRBJ1-1	14	ASSSPTGGLNTEAF
TRBV4-1	TRBJ2-7	13	ASSQWSRRHYEQY
TRBV4-2	TRBJ1-3	14	ASSPDWVGAGNTIY
TRBV6-1	TRBJ2-1	13	ASSEILAAGDEQF
TRBV7-2	TRBJ2-3	10	ASSTGLYTQY
TRBV9	TRBJ2-7	13	ASSAAGTRDYEQY
TRBV4-3	TRBJ1-5	12	ASSQDRGNQPQH
TRBV28	TRBJ2-7	14	ASSLPGTGGSYEQY
TRBV4-3	TRBJ2-7	11	ASSQELVFEQY
TRBV7-6	TRBJ2-1	12	ASSPDSPYNEQF
TRBV6-6	TRBJ1-5	10	ASSLGNQPQH
TRBV28	TRBJ1-1	12	ASSLWKGGLEAF
TRBV10-3	TRBJ1-1	12	ATSHDGRDEEAF
TRBV6-1	TRBJ2-7	15	ASSEPGLGSSWGEQY